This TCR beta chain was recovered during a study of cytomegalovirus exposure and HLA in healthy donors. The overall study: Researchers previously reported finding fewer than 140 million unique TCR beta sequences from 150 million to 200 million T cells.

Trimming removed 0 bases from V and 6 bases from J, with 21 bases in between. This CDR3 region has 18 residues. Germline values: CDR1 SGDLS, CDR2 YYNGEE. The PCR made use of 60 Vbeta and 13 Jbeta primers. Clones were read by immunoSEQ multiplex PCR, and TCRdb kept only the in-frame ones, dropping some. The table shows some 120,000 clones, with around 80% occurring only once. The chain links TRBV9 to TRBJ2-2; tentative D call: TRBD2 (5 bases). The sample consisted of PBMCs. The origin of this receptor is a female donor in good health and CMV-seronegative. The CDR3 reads CASSVAVAGGLRAGELFF. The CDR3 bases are TGTGCCAGCAGCGTAGCTGTGGCAGGAGGTTTGCGGGCCGGGGAGCTGTTTTTT.